These T cell receptor beta chains were read from a single sample in a study of T cell responses to AZD1222 COVID-19 vaccine. Profiled with immunoSEQ multiplex PCR; TCRdb holds only in-frame clones, not every one. The sample includes about 140,000 clones, over 90% of them seen just once. The specimen was peripheral blood, collected on day 0 of AZD1222 vaccination. These receptors came from an adult in good health. Both conserved end residues are part of each CDR3. The D gene is left open where the match is weak. Expanded clones get a size class; other rows say once, few or many, or leave the size out.

clone size | J gene | V gene | D gene | CDR3 protein | CDR3 DNA
. | TRBJ1-4 | TRBV7-2 | TRBD1 | CASSPPGGYGEKLFF | TGTGCCAGCAGCCCCCCAGGGGGGTACGGTGAAAAACTGTTTTTT
. | TRBJ2-1 | TRBV19 | TRBD2 | CASSKLADYNEQFF | TGTGCCAGTAGTAAACTAGCGGACTACAATGAGCAGTTCTTC
. | TRBJ2-2 | TRBV24-1 | . | CATSDRGRGPGELFF | TGTGCCACCAGTGATCGGGGAAGGGGTCCCGGGGAGCTGTTTTTT
. | TRBJ1-1 | TRBV29-1 | . | CSVERGGNTEAFF | TGCAGCGTTGAGAGGGGCGGGAACACTGAAGCTTTCTTT
. | TRBJ1-4 | TRBV19 | . | CASSTSQGAGEKLFF | TGTGCCAGTAGTACCTCGCAGGGTGCAGGTGAAAAACTGTTTTTT
. | TRBJ2-1 | TRBV9 | . | CASTPGSYNEQFF | TGTGCCAGTACTCCCGGGTCCTACAATGAGCAGTTCTTC
. | TRBJ1-4 | TRBV20-1 | . | CSASYRDNEKLFF | TGCAGTGCTAGTTACAGGGATAATGAAAAACTGTTTTTT
. | TRBJ1-4 | TRBV10-3 | . | CAISESGTNEKLFF | TGTGCCATCAGTGAGTCGGGGACGAATGAAAAACTGTTTTTT
. | TRBJ1-6 | TRBV28 | . | CASRSGSGSPLHF | TGTGCCAGCAGGTCGGGGAGCGGTTCACCCCTCCACTTT
once | TRBJ1-2 | TRBV6-1 | TRBD1 | CASSEGRGSFDGYTF | TGTGCCAGCAGTGAAGGCAGGGGGAGTTTCGATGGCTACACCTTC
. | TRBJ1-5 | TRBV11-2 | . | CASSLDHGNQPQHF | TGTGCCAGCAGCTTAGATCACGGGAATCAGCCCCAGCATTTT
few | TRBJ2-3 | TRBV6-4 | TRBD2 | CASSPTSGSKDTQYF | TGTGCCAGCAGTCCGACTAGCGGGAGTAAAGATACGCAGTATTTT
. | TRBJ2-1 | TRBV3-1/TRBV3-2 | . | CASSQWSEGNEQFF | TGTGCCAGCAGCCAATGGTCTGAGGGCAATGAGCAGTTCTTC
. | TRBJ2-1 | TRBV5-1 | . | CASSPNTHLDNEQFF | TGCGCCAGCAGCCCTAATACCCATTTAGACAATGAGCAGTTCTTC
. | TRBJ2-6 | TRBV7-3 | TRBD2 | CASSLRAWLAGDGANVLTF | TGTGCCAGCAGCTTAAGGGCCTGGCTAGCGGGAGATGGGGCCAACGTCCTGACTTTC
. | TRBJ1-2 | TRBV11-1 | . | CASSLAGDYGYTF | TGTGCCAGCAGCTTGGCAGGAGACTATGGCTACACCTTC
. | TRBJ1-1 | TRBV11-2 | . | CASRRPGRTLNTEAFF | TGTGCCAGCAGGCGACCGGGACGGACGTTGAACACTGAAGCTTTCTTT
. | TRBJ2-7 | TRBV5-8 | TRBD2 | CASSQTSGRWEEQYF | TGTGCCAGCAGTCAGACTAGCGGGAGATGGGAAGAGCAGTACTTC
. | TRBJ2-3 | TRBV13 | TRBD1 | CASSLSLRQGTQYF | TGTGCCAGCAGCTTATCCCTCAGACAGGGCACGCAGTATTTT
. | TRBJ1-2 | TRBV4-2 | . | CASSRTPAGGYGYTF | TGTGCCAGCAGCCGAACCCCCGCGGGGGGCTATGGCTACACCTTC
once | TRBJ2-3 | TRBV12-5 | . | CASGLPERTDTQYF | TGTGCTAGTGGTTTGCCGGAGAGGACAGATACGCAGTATTTT
. | TRBJ1-4 | TRBV25-1 | . | CASRGGINEKLFF | TGTGCCAGCAGAGGGGGGATTAATGAAAAACTGTTTTTT
once | TRBJ1-5 | TRBV19 | TRBD1 | CATRQGGSNQPQHF | TGTGCCACTAGACAGGGGGGGAGTAATCAGCCCCAGCATTTT
once | TRBJ1-1 | TRBV18 | TRBD1 | CASSLGGTENTEAFF | TGTGCCAGCTCCCTGGGAGGGACAGAGAACACTGAAGCTTTCTTT
once | TRBJ2-3 | TRBV28 | . | CASSASENTDTQYF | TGTGCCAGCAGTGCCAGCGAGAACACAGATACGCAGTATTTT
. | TRBJ2-1 | TRBV6-4 | . | CASSESSNYNEQFF | TGTGCCAGCAGTGAGAGCTCAAACTACAATGAGCAGTTCTTC
. | TRBJ1-1 | TRBV6-5 | . | CASSYEGEGLNTEAFF | TGTGCCAGCAGTTATGAAGGTGAGGGGTTGAACACTGAAGCTTTCTTT
. | TRBJ1-1 | TRBV6-1 | . | CASSEAEDGTEAFF | TGTGCCAGCAGTGAAGCAGAGGACGGGACTGAAGCTTTCTTT
. | TRBJ2-5 | TRBV5-4 | TRBD2 | CASSSGLAGGGETQYF | TGTGCCAGCAGCTCGGGACTAGCGGGAGGGGGTGAGACCCAGTACTTC
. | TRBJ1-2 | TRBV6-1 | . | CASSERRDYGYTF | TGTGCCAGCAGTGAGAGGCGGGACTATGGCTACACCTTC
. | TRBJ2-2 | TRBV5-1 | . | CASSLSVENTGELFF | TGCGCCAGCAGCCTTAGCGTCGAGAACACCGGGGAGCTGTTTTTT